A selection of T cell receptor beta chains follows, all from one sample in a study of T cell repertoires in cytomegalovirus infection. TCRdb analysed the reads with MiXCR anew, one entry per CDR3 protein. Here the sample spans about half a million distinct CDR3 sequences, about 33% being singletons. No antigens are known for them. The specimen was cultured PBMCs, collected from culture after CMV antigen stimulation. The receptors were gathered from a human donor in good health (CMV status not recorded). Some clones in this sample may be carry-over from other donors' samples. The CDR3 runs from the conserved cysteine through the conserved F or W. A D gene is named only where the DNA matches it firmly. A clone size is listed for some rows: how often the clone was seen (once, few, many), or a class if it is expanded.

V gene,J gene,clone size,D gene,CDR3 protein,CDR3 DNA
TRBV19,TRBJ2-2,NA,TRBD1,CASSRDRAPGELFF,TGTGCCAGTAGTCGGGACAGGGCCCCCGGGGAGCTGTTTTTT
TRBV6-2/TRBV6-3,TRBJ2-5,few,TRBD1,CASSLYGTGGAETQYF,TGTGCCAGCAGTCTTTATGGCACAGGGGGAGCGGAGACCCAGTACTTC
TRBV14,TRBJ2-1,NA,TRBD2,CASSPRLAGAYNEQFF,TGTGCCAGCAGCCCCCGACTAGCGGGAGCATACAATGAGCAGTTCTTC
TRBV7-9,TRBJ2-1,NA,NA,CASSPQREQFF,TGTGCCAGCAGCCCCCAGCGGGAGCAGTTCTTC
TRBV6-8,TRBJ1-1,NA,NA,CASSLIDENTEAFF,TGTGCCAGCAGTTTGATAGATGAGAACACTGAAGCTTTCTTT
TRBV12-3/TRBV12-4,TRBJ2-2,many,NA,CASSLTTGELFF,TGTGCCAGCAGTTTAACCACCGGGGAGCTGTTTTTT
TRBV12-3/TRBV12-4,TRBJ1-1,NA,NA,CASSRGISGFEVSDTEAFF,TGTGCCAGCAGTCGAGGTATTTCGGGTTTTGAAGTATCGGACACTGAAGCTTTCTTT
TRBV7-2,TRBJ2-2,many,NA,CASSSRDPTGELFF,TGTGCCAGCAGCTCCCGGGACCCCACCGGGGAGCTGTTTTTT
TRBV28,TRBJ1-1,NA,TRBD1,CASNSGQGWNTEAFF,TGTGCCAGCAATTCGGGACAGGGATGGAACACTGAAGCTTTCTTT
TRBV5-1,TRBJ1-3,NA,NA,CASSSLGPGTSGNTIYF,TGCGCCAGCAGCTCCTTGGGGCCAGGGACGTCAGGAAACACCATATATTTT
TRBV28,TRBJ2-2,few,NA,CASREPTGNTGELFF,TGTGCCAGCAGGGAACCCACAGGGAACACCGGGGAGCTGTTTTTT
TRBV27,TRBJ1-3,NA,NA,CASSLSQIGNTIYF,TGTGCCAGCAGTTTATCCCAAATCGGAAACACCATATATTTT
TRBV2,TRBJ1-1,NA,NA,CASSEPKMNTGAFF,TGTGCCAGCAGTGAGCCTAAAATGAACACTGGAGCTTTCTTT
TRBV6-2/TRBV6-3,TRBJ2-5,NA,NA,CASRPVYRETQYF,TGTGCCAGCAGACCCGTTTACCGGGAGACCCAGTACTTC
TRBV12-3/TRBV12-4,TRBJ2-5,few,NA,CASSPMEETQYF,TGTGCCAGCAGTCCCATGGAGGAGACCCAGTACTTC
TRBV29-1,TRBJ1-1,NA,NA,CSVSTGPEAFF,TGCAGCGTTTCCACAGGACCCGAAGCTTTCTTT
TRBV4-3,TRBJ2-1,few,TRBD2,CASSQEVSGVSSYNEQFF,TGCGCCAGCAGCCAAGAGGTTAGCGGGGTGAGCTCCTACAATGAGCAGTTCTTC
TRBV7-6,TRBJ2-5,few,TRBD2,CASSPTSGQESGMTQYF,TGTGCCAGCAGCCCGACTAGCGGGCAAGAAAGCGGAATGACCCAGTACTTC
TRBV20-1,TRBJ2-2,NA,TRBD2,CSASAGGFTGELFF,TGCAGTGCTAGTGCGGGAGGGTTCACCGGGGAGCTGTTTTTT
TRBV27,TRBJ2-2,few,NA,CASSLGELRNTGELFF,TGTGCCAGCAGTTTAGGCGAACTTAGGAACACCGGGGAGCTGTTTTTT
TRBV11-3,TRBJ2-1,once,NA,CASRGRDYNEQFF,TGTGCCAGCAGAGGTAGAGACTACAATGAGCAGTTCTTC
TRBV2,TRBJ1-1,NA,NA,CASTWTRSDTEAFF,TGTGCCAGCACCTGGACTCGATCGGACACTGAAGCTTTCTTT
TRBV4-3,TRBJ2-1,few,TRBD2,CASSQARLAGAYNEQFF,TGCGCCAGCAGCCAAGCCCGCTTAGCGGGAGCTTACAATGAGCAGTTCTTC
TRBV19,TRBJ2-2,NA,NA,CASSMWAGELFF,TGTGCCAGTAGTATGTGGGCCGGGGAGCTGTTTTTT
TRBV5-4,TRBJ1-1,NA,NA,CASSLAGRRTEAFF,TGTGCCAGCAGCTTGGCAGGGCGAAGAACTGAAGCTTTCTTT
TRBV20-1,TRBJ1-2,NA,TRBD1,CSAGSTGDRGYTF,TGCAGTGCTGGAAGTACAGGGGATCGGGGCTACACCTTC
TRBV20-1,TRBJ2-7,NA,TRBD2,CSARFGGRWREQYF,TGCAGTGCTAGGTTTGGCGGGAGGTGGCGGGAGCAGTACTTC
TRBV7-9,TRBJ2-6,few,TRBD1,CASSIGGQGFSGANVLTF,TGTGCCAGCAGCATTGGGGGACAGGGGTTCTCTGGGGCCAACGTCCTGACTTTC
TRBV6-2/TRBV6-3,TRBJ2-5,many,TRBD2,CASSQGTTSGSGETQYF,TGTGCCAGCAGTCAAGGAACGACTAGCGGGAGTGGGGAGACCCAGTACTTC
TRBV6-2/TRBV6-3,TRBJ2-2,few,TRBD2,CASRQRLAGHGELFF,TGTGCCAGCAGGCAGCGACTAGCAGGTCACGGGGAGCTGTTTTTT
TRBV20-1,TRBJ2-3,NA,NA,CSAPSGGDTQYF,TGCAGTGCCCCTTCCGGGGGAGATACGCAGTATTTT
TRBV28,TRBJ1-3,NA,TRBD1,CASHAGTGSGNTIYF,TGTGCCAGCCACGCTGGGACAGGGTCTGGAAACACCATATATTTT
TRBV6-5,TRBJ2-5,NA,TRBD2,CASSYSTSGKETQYF,TGTGCCAGCAGTTACTCGACTAGCGGGAAAGAGACCCAGTACTTC
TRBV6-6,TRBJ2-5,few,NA,CASREILREETQYF,TGTGCCAGCAGGGAAATCCTTCGGGAAGAGACCCAGTACTTC
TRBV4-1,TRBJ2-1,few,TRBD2,CASSQPRAGGYNEQFF,TGCGCCAGCAGCCAACCACGGGCGGGAGGCTACAATGAGCAGTTCTTC
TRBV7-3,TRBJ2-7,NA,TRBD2,CASSLTPAGDSYEQYF,TGTGCCAGCAGCCTTACGCCGGCGGGAGACTCCTACGAGCAGTACTTC
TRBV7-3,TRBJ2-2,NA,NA,CASSLSRSRETNTGELFF,TGTGCCAGCAGCTTAAGCCGGTCCCGGGAGACGAACACCGGGGAGCTGTTTTTT
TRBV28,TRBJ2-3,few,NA,CASSLYSRLDTQYF,TGTGCCAGCAGTTTATATTCAAGGTTAGATACGCAGTATTTT
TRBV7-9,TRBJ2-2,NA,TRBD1,CASSLGSQGASPGELFF,TGTGCCAGCAGCTTAGGATCACAGGGGGCATCCCCCGGGGAGCTGTTTTTT
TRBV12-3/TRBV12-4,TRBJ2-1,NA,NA,CASSLEASYEQFF,TGTGCCAGCAGTTTGGAGGCTAGCTATGAGCAGTTCTTC
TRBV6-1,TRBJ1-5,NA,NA,CASSEHGQPQHF,TGTGCCAGCAGTGAACATGGGCAGCCCCAGCATTTT
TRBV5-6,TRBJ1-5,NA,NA,CASSLWRGYQPQHF,TGTGCCAGCAGCTTGTGGAGGGGTTACCAGCCCCAGCATTTT
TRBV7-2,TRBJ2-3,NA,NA,CASSLDQPDTQYF,TGTGCCAGCAGCTTAGATCAACCGGATACGCAGTATTTT
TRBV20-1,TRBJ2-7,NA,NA,CSARDEARGSYEQYF,TGCAGTGCTAGAGATGAAGCGAGGGGGTCCTACGAGCAGTACTTC
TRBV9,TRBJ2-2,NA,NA,CASSVWTENTGELFF,TGTGCCAGCAGCGTTTGGACGGAGAACACCGGGGAGCTGTTTTTT
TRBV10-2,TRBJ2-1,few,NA,CASRDSYPYNEQFF,TGCGCCAGCAGGGACAGCTACCCCTACAATGAGCAGTTCTTC
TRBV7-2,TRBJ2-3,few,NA,CAIPRGVDTQYF,TGTGCCATCCCTCGGGGTGTAGATACGCAGTATTTT
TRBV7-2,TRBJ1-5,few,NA,CASSSRMGHAQPQHF,TGTGCCAGCAGCTCCAGGATGGGGCACGCTCAGCCCCAGCATTTT
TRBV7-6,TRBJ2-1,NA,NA,CASSLWDFDNEQFF,TGTGCCAGCAGCTTGTGGGACTTCGACAATGAGCAGTTCTTC
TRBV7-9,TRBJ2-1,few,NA,CASSLSDRTNNEQFF,TGTGCCAGCAGCTTATCTGACAGGACTAACAATGAGCAGTTCTTC
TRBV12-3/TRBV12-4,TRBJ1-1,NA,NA,CASSLSPDRNTEAFF,TGTGCCAGCAGTTTATCCCCGGACAGAAACACTGAAGCTTTCTTT
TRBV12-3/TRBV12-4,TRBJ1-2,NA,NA,CASSSGAYYGYTF,TGTGCCAGCAGTTCCGGGGCCTACTATGGCTACACCTTC
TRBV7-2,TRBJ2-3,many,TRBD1,CASSSGQGSTDTQYF,TGTGCCAGCAGCTCGGGACAGGGGAGCACAGATACGCAGTATTTT
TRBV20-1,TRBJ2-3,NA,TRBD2,CSARDPGSGRTDTQYF,TGCAGTGCTAGAGATCCGGGAAGCGGGAGAACAGATACGCAGTATTTT
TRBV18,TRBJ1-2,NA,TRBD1,CASSRDRPTDGYTF,TGTGCCAGCTCCAGGGACAGGCCGACGGATGGCTACACCTTC
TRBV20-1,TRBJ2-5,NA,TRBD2,CSASPGLAGVGETQYF,TGCAGTGCTAGCCCGGGACTAGCGGGAGTAGGAGAGACCCAGTACTTC
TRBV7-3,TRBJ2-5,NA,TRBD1,CASSRTRQGPQETQYF,TGTGCCAGCAGCCGTACCCGACAGGGACCGCAAGAGACCCAGTACTTC